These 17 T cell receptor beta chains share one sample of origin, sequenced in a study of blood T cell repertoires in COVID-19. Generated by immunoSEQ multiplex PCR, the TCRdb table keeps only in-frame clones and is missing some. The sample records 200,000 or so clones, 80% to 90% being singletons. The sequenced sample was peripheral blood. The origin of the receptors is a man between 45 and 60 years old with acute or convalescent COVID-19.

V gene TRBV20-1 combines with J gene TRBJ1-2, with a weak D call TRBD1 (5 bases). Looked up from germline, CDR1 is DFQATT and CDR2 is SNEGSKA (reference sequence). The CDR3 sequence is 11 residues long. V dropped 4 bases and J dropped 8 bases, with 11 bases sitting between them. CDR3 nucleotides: TGCAGTGCTACTGACAGTCCGGGCTACACCTTC. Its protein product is CSATDSPGYTF.

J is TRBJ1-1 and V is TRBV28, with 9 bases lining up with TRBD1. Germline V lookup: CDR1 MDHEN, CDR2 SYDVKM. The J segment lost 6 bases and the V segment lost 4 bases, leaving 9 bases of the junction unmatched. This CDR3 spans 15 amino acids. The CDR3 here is CASSSSGQGPPEAFF. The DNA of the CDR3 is TGTGCCAGCAGTTCCAGCGGACAGGGGCCACCTGAAGCTTTCTTT.

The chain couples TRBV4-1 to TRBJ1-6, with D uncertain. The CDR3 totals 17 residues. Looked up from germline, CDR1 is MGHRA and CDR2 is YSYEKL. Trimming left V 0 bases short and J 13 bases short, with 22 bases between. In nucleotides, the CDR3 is TGCGCCAGCAGCCAAGAACCCCGCGTGCAGGCCCTTGGGCCCCTCCACTTT. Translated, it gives CASSQEPRVQALGPLHF.

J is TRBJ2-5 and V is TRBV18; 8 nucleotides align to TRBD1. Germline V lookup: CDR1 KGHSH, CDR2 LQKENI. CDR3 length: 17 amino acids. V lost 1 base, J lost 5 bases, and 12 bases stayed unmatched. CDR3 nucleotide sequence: TGTGCCAGCTCACCACGATTGACAGGGGCGCCAGAGGAGACCCAGTACTTC. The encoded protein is CASSPRLTGAPEETQYF.

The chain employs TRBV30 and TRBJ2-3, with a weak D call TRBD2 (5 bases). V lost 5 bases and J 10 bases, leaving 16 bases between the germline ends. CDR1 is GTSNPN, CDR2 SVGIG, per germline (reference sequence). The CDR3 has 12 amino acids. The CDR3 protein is CAWRLSSRAQYF. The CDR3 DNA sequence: TGTGCCTGGCGCCTATCCTCGAGGGCGCAGTATTTT.

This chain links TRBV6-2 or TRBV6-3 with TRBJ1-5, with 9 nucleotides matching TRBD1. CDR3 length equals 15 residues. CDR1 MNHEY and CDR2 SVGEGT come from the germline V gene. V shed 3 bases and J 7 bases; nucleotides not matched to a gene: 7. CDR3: CASSYLGQGSQPQHF. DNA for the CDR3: TGTGCCAGCAGTTATTTGGGACAGGGAAGCCAGCCCCAGCATTTT.

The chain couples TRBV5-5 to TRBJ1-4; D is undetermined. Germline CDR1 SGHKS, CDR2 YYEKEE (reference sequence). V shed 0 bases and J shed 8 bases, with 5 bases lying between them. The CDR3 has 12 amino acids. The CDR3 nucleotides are TGTGCCAGCAGCTTGGTTAGAGAAAAACTGTTTTTT. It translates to CASSLVREKLFF.

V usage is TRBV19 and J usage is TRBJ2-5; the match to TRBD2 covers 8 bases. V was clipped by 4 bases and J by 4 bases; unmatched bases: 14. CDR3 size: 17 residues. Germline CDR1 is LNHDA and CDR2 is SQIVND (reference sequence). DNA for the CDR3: TGTGCCAGTAGTACCTCCGGATCCAGCGGGGGTGGAGAGACCCAGTACTTC. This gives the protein CASSTSGSSGGGETQYF.

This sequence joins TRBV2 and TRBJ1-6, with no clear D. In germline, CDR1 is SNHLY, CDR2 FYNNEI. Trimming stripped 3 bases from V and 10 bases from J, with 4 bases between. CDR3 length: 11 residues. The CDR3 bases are TGTGCCAGCAGTGAGAGATCACCCCTCCACTTT. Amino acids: CASSERSPLHF.

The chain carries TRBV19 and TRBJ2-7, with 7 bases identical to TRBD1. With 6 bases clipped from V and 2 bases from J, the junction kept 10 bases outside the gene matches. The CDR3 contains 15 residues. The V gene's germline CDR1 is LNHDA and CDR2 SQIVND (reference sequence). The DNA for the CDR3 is TGTGCCAGTAGCTTGACAGGGAGATTCACCTACGAGCAGTACTTC. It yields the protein CASSLTGRFTYEQYF. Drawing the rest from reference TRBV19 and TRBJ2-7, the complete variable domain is DGGITQSPKYLFRKEGQNVTLSCEQNLNHDAMYWYRQDPGQGLRLIYYSQIVNDFQKGDIAEGYSVSREKKESFPLTVTSAQKNPTAFYLCASSLTGRFTYEQYFGPGTRLTVT.

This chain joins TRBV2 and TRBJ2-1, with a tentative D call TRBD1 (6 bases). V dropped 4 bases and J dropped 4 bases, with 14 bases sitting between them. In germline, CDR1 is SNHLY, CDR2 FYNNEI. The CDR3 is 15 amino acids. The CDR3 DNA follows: TGTGCCAGCAGTGTAGTCAGGGGCTCTTACAATGAGCAGTTCTTC. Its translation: CASSVVRGSYNEQFF.

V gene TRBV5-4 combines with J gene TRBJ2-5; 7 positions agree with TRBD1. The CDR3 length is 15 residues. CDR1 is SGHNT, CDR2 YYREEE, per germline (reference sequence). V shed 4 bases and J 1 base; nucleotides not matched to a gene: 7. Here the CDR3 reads CASSRGPSSQETQYF. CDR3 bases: TGTGCCAGCAGCAGGGGGCCGAGTTCCCAAGAGACCCAGTACTTC.

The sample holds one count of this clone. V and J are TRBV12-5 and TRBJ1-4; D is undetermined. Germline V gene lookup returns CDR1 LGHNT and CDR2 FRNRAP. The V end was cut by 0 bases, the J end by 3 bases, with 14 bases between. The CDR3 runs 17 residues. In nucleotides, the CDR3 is TGTGCTAGTGGTTTGGTAAGGGTCGGGAGTTCTAATGAAAAACTGTTTTTT. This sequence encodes CASGLVRVGSSNEKLFF.

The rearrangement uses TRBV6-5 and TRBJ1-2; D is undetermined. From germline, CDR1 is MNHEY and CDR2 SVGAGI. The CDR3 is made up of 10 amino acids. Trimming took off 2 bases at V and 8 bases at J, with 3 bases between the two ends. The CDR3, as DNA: TGTGCCAGCAGTTACCAGGGCTACACCTTC. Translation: CASSYQGYTF.

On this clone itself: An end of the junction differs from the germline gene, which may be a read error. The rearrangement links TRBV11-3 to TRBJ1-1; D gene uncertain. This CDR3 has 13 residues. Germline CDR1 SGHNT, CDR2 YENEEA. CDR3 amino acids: CASGLQSNTEAFF. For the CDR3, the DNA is TGTGCCAGCGGCTTACAGTCGAACACTGAAGCTTTCTTT.

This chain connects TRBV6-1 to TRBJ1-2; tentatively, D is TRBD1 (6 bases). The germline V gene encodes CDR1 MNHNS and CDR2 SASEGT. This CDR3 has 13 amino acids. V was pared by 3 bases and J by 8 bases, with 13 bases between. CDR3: CASSEQGSGGYTF. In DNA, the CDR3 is TGTGCCAGCAGTGAGCAGGGGTCTGGAGGCTACACCTTC.

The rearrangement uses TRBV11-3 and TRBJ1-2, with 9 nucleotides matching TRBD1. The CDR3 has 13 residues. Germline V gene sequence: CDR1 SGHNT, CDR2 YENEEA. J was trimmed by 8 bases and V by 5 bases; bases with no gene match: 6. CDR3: CASSRDRGEGYTF. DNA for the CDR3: TGTGCCAGCAGCCGAGACAGGGGGGAAGGCTACACCTTC.